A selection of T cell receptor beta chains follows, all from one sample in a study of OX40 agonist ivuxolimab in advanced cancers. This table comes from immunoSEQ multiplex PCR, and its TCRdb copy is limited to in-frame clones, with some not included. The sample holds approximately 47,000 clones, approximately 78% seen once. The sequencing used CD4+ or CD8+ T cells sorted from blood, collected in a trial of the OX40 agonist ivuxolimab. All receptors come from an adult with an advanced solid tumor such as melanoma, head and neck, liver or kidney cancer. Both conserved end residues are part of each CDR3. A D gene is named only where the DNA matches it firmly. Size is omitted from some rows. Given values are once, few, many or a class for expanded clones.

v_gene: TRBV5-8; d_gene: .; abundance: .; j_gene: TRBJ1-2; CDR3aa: CASSSQEQLYGYTF; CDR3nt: TGTGCCAGCAGCTCCCAGGAACAGCTCTATGGCTACACCTTC
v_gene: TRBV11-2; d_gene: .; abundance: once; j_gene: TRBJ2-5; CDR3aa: CASSPERRGWETQYF; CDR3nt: TGTGCCAGCAGCCCCGAACGGAGGGGTTGGGAGACCCAGTACTTC
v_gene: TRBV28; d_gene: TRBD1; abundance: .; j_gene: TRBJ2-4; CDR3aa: CASSLGTGGANIQYF; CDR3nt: TGTGCCAGCAGTCTAGGGACAGGGGGCGCGAACATTCAGTACTTC
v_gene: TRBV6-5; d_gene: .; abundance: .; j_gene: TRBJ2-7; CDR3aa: CASSYVDEQYF; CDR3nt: TGTGCCAGCAGTTACGTCGACGAGCAGTACTTC
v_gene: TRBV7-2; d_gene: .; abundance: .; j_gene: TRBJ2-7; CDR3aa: CASSLAAGAGGYEQYF; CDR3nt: TGTGCCAGCAGCTTAGCGGCGGGGGCTGGGGGTTACGAGCAGTACTTC
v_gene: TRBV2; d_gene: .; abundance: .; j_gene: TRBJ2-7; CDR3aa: CASTQTSYEQYF; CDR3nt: TGTGCCAGCACTCAGACCTCCTACGAGCAGTACTTC
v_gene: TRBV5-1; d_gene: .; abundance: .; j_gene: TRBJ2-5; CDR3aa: CASSPTGLQETQYF; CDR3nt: TGCGCCAGCAGTCCGACAGGCCTTCAAGAGACCCAGTACTTC
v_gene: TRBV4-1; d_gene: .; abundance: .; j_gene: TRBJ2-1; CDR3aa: CASSLSPSSYNEQFF; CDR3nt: TGCGCCAGCAGCCTTTCGCCCAGCTCCTACAATGAGCAGTTCTTC
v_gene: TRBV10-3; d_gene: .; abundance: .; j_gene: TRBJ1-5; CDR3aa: CAISESRGGNNQPQHF; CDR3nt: TGTGCCATCAGTGAGTCAAGGGGAGGGAACAATCAGCCCCAGCATTTT
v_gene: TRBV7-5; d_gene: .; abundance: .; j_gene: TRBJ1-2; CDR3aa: CASSLAILDRGDGYTF; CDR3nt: TGTGCCAGCAGCTTAGCGATCTTGGACAGGGGCGATGGCTACACCTTC
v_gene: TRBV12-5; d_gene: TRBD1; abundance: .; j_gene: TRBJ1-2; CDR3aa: CASGSLTGGLGYTF; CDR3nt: TGTGCTAGTGGTTCTTTGACAGGGGGCCTTGGCTACACCTTC
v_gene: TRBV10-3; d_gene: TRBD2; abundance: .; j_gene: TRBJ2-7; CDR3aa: CAISGEGGGSSYEQYF; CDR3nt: TGTGCCATCAGTGGGGAGGGCGGGGGTAGCTCCTACGAGCAGTACTTC
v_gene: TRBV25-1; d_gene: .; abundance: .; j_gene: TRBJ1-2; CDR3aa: CASSETLPNYGYTF; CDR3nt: TGTGCCAGCAGTGAGACACTACCTAACTATGGCTACACCTTC
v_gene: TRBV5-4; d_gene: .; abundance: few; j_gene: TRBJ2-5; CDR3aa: CASSPKGSETQYF; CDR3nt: TGTGCCAGCAGTCCAAAGGGGTCCGAGACCCAGTACTTC
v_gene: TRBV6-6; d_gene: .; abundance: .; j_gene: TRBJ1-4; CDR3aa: CASRGRSGEKLFF; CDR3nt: TGTGCCAGCAGGGGGCGAAGTGGTGAAAAACTGTTTTTT
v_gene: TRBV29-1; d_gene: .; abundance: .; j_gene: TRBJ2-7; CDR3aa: CSVEIAGTFSYEQYF; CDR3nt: TGCAGCGTTGAAATCGCGGGCACTTTCTCCTACGAGCAGTACTTC
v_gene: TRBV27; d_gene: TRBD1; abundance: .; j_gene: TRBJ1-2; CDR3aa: CASSLGGGNYGYTF; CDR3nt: TGTGCCAGCAGTTTGGGAGGGGGCAACTATGGCTACACCTTC
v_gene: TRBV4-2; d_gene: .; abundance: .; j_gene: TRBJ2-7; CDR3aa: CASSQVNALGGTTSIFTYEQYF; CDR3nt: TGTGCCAGCAGCCAAGTTAATGCCCTTGGCGGGACGACTTCTATTTTCACCTACGAGCAGTACTTC
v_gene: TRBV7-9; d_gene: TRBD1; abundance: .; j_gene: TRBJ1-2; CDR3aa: CASSSRQGSRNYGYTF; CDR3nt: TGTGCCAGCAGCTCAAGACAGGGTTCCCGCAACTATGGCTACACCTTC
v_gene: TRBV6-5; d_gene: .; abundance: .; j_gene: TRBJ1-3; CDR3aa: CASSFTASSGNTIYF; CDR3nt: TGTGCCAGCAGCTTTACAGCGAGCTCTGGAAACACCATATATTTT
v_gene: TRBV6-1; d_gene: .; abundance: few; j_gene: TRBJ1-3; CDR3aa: CASTVLHGNTIYF; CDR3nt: TGTGCCAGCACTGTGTTACACGGAAACACCATATATTTT
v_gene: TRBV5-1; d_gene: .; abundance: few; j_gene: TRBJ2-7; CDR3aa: CASSFSDGYEQYF; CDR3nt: TGCGCCAGCAGCTTCTCCGACGGCTACGAGCAGTACTTC
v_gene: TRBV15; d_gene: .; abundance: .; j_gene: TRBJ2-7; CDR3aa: CATSRVAEFEQYF; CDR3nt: TGTGCCACCAGCAGGGTAGCGGAATTCGAGCAGTACTTC
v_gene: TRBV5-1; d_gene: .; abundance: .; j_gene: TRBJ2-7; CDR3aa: CASSPRTKSYEQYF; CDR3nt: TGCGCCAGCAGCCCAAGGACGAAATCCTACGAGCAGTACTTC
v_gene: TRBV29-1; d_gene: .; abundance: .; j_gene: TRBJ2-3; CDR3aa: CSSTPHGSTDTQYF; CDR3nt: TGCAGCTCGACGCCCCACGGGAGCACAGATACGCAGTATTTT
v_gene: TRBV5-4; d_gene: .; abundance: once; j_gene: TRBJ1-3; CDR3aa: CASSRMGARGNTIYF; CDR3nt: TGTGCCAGCAGCAGGATGGGGGCTAGGGGAAACACCATATATTTT
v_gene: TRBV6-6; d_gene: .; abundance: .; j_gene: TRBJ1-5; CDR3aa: CASTDSNQPQHF; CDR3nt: TGTGCCAGCACTGACAGCAATCAGCCCCAGCATTTT
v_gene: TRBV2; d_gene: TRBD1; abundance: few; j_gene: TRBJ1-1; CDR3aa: CASSGQGFRTEAFF; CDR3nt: TGTGCCAGCAGTGGACAGGGATTCCGCACTGAAGCTTTCTTT
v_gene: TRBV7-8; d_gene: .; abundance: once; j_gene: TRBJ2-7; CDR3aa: CASSLGNEQYF; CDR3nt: TGTGCCAGCAGCTTAGGGAACGAGCAGTACTTC
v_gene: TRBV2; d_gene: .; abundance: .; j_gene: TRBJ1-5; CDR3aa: CASSGQRDQPQHF; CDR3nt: TGTGCCAGCAGTGGACAGAGAGATCAGCCCCAGCATTTT
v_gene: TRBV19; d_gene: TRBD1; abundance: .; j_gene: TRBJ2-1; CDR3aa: CASSIGQGAGEQFF; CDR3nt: TGTGCCAGTAGTATTGGGCAGGGGGCCGGTGAGCAGTTCTTC
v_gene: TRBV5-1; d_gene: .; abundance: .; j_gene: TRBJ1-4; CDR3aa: CASSFGNGGFVEKLFF; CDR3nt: TGCGCCAGCAGCTTCGGAAACGGGGGCTTCGTGGAAAAACTGTTTTTT
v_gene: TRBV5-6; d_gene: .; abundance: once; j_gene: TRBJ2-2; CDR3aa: CASSQLGVGGANTGELFF; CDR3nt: TGTGCCAGCAGCCAACTCGGCGTAGGGGGGGCAAACACCGGGGAGCTGTTTTTT
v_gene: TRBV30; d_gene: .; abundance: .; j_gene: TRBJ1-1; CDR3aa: CAWSVAPVNTEAFF; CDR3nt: TGTGCCTGGAGTGTTGCTCCGGTAAACACTGAAGCTTTCTTT
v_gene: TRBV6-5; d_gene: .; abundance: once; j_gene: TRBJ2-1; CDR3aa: CASSSLLVYNEQFF; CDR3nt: TGTGCCAGCAGTTCTTTACTGGTTTACAATGAGCAGTTCTTC
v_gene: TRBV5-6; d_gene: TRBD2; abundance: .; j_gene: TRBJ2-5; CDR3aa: CASKLGPRTGTRHRETQYF; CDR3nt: TGTGCCAGTAAGCTTGGACCCCGGACCGGGACTAGGCATCGGGAGACCCAGTACTTC
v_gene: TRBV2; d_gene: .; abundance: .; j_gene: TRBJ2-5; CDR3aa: CASSEYEETQYF; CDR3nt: TGTGCCAGCAGTGAATATGAGGAGACCCAGTACTTC
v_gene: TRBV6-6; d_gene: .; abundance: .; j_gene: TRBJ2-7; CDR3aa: CASSNRRALSYEQYF; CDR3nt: TGTGCCAGCAGCAACAGGAGGGCCTTATCCTACGAGCAGTACTTC
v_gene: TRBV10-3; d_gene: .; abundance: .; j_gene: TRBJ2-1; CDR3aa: CATGRGVEQFF; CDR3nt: TGTGCCACGGGCAGGGGGGTTGAGCAGTTCTTC
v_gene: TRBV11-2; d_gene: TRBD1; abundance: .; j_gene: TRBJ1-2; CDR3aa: CASSWPGRGLYGYTF; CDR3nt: TGTGCCAGCAGCTGGCCGGGCAGGGGGCTCTATGGCTACACCTTC
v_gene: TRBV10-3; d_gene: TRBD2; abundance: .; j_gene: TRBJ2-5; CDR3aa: CAISGGAGVGPQETQYF; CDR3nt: TGTGCCATCAGTGGGGGAGCGGGAGTGGGCCCCCAAGAGACCCAGTACTTC
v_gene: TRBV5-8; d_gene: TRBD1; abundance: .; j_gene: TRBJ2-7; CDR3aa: CASSRTGSSYEQYF; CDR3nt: TGTGCCAGCAGCCGGACAGGGAGCTCCTACGAGCAGTACTTC
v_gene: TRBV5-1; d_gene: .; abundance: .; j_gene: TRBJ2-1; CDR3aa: CASSLRSSYNEQFF; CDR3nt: TGCGCCAGCAGCTTACGCAGCTCCTACAATGAGCAGTTCTTC
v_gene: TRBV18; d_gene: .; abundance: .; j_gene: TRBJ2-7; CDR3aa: CASSPPGLTYEQYF; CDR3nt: TGTGCCAGCTCACCTCCTGGACTAACCTACGAGCAGTACTTC
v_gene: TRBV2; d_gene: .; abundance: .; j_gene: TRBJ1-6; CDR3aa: CASSEQAPSSYNSPLHF; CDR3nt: TGTGCCAGCAGTGAACAGGCCCCGAGCTCCTATAATTCACCCCTCCACTTT
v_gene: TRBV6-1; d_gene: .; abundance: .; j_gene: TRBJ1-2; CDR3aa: CASSGMAPFGYTF; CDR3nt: TGTGCCAGCAGTGGGATGGCTCCGTTTGGCTACACCTTC
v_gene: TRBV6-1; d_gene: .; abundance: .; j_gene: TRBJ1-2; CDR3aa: CASSPGHQNYGYTF; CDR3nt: TGTGCCAGCAGTCCTGGACATCAAAACTATGGCTACACCTTC
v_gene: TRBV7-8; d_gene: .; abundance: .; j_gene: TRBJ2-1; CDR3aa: CASSGLSGDEQFF; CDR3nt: TGTGCCAGCAGCGGCCTATCGGGCGATGAGCAGTTCTTC
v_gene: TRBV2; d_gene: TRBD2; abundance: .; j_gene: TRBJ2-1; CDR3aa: CASSEVRTSGNLYNEQFF; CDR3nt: TGTGCCAGCAGTGAAGTGAGAACTAGCGGGAATCTCTACAATGAGCAGTTCTTC
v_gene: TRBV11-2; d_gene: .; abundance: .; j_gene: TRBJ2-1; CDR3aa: CASSLDGNNEQFF; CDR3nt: TGTGCCAGCAGCTTAGATGGGAACAATGAGCAGTTCTTC
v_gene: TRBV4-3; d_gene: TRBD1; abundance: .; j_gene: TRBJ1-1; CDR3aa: CASSFTGQGNTEAFF; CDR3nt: TGCGCCAGCAGCTTTACCGGACAGGGAAATACTGAAGCTTTCTTT
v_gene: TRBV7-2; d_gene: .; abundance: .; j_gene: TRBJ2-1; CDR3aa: CASSLFGGSSSYNEQFF; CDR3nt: TGTGCCAGCAGCTTGTTCGGAGGGTCGAGCTCCTACAATGAGCAGTTCTTC
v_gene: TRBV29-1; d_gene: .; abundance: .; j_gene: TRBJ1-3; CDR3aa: CSVTIVGNTIYF; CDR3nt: TGCAGCGTCACGATTGTTGGAAACACCATATATTTT
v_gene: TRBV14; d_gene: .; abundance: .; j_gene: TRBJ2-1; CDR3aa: CASSQDLDNEQFF; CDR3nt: TGTGCCAGCAGCCAAGATCTGGACAATGAGCAGTTCTTC
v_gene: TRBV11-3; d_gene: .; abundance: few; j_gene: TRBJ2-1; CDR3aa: CASSLLSAGEQFF; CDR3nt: TGTGCCAGCAGCTTACTGTCCGCGGGTGAGCAGTTCTTC